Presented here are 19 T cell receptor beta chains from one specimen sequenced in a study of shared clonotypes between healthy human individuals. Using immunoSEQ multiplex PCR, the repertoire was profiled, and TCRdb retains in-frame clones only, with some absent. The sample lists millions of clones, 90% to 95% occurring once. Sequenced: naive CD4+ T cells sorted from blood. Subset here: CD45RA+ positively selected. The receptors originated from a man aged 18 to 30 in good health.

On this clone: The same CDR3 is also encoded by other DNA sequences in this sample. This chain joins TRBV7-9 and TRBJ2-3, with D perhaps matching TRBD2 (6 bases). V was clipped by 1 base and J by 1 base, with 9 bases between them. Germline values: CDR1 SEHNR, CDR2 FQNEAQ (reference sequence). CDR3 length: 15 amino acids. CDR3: CASSLVLAGTDTQYF. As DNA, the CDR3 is TGTGCCAGCAGCTTAGTATTAGCGGGCACAGATACGCAGTATTTT.

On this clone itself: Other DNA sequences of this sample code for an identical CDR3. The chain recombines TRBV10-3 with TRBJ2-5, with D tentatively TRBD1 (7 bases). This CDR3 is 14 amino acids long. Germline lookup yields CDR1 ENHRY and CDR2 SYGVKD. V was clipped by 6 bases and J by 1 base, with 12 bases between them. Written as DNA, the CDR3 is TGTGCCATCAGCGGGGGACAGCTCCAAGAGACCCAGTACTTC. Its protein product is CAISGGQLQETQYF.

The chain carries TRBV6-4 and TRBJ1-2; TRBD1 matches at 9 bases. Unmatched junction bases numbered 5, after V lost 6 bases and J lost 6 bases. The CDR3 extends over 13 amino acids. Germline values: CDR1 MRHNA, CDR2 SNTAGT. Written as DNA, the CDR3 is TGTGCCAGCAGGGGGACAGGGCAACATGGCTACACCTTC. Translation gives CASRGTGQHGYTF.

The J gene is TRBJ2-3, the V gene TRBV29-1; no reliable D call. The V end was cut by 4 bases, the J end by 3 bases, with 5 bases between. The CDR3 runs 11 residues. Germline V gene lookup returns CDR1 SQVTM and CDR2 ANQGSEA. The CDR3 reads CSVVRTDTQYF. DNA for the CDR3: TGCAGCGTTGTTCGTACAGATACGCAGTATTTT.

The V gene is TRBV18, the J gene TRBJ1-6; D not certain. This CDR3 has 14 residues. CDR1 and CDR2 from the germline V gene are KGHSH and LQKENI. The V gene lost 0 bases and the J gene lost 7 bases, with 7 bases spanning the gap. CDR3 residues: CASSPPNVNSPLHF. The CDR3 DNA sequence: TGTGCCAGCTCACCACCTAACGTAAATTCACCCCTCCACTTT. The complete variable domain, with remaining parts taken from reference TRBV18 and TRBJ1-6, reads NAGVMQNPRHLVRRRGQEARLRCSPMKGHSHVYWYRQLPEEGLKFMVYLQKENIIDESGMPKERFSAEFPKEGPSILRIQQVVRGDSAAYFCASSPPNVNSPLHFGNGTRLTVT.

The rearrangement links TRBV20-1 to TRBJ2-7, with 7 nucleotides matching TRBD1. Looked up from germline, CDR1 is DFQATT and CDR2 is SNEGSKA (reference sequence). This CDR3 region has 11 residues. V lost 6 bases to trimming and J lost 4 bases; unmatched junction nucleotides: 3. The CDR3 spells CSAEDRYEQYF. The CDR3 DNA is TGCAGTGCAGAGGACAGGTACGAGCAGTACTTC.

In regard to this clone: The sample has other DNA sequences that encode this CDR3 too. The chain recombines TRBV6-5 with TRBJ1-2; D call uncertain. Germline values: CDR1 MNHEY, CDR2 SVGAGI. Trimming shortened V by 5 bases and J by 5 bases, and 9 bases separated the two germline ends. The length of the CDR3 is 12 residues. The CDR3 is CASSPGGYGYTF. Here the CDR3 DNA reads TGTGCCAGCAGTCCCGGTGGTTATGGCTACACCTTC.

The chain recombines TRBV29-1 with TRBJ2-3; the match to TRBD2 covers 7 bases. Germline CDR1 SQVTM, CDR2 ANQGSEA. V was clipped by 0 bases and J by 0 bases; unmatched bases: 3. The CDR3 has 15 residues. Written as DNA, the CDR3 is TGCAGCGTTGAAGAATCAGCGGGAAGCACAGATACGCAGTATTTT. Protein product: CSVEESAGSTDTQYF.

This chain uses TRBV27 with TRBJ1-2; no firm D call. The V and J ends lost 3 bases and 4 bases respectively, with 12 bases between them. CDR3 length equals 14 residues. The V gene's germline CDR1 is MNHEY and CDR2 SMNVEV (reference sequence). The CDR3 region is CASSLDRNGYGYTF. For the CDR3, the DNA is TGTGCCAGCAGTTTGGACCGTAATGGCTATGGCTACACCTTC.

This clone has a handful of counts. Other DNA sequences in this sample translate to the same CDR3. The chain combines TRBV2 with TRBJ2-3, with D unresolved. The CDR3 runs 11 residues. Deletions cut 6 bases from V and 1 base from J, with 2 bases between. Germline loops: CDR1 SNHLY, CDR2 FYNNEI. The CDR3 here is CASSRTDTQYF. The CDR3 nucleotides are TGTGCCAGCAGCCGCACAGATACGCAGTATTTT.

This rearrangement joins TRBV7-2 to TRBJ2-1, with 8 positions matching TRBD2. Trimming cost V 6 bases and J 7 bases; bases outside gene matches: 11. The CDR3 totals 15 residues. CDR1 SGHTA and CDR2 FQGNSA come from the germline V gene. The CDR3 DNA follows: TGTGCCAGCAGGGATCGGGGCGGGAGGCATAATGAGCAGTTCTTC. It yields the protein CASRDRGGRHNEQFF.

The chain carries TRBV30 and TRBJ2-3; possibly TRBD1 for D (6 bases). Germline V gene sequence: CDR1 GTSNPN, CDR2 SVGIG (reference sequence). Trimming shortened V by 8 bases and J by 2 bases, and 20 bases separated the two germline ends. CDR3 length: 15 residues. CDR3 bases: TGTGCCGGGGTCCCCGGGCAGGGGTCCACAGATACGCAGTATTTT. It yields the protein CAGVPGQGSTDTQYF. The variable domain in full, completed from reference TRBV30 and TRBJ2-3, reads SQTIHQWPATLVQPVGSPLSLECTVEGTSNPNLYWYRQAAGRGLQLLFYSVGIGQISSEVPQNLSASRPQDRQFILSSKKLLLSDSGFYLCAGVPGQGSTDTQYFGPGTRLTVL.

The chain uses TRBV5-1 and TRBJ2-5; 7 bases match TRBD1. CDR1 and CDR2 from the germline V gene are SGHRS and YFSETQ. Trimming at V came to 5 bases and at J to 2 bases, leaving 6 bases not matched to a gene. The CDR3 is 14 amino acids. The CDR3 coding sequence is TGCGCCAGCAGACGGACAGGTCCGCAAGAGACCCAGTACTTC. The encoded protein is CASRRTGPQETQYF.

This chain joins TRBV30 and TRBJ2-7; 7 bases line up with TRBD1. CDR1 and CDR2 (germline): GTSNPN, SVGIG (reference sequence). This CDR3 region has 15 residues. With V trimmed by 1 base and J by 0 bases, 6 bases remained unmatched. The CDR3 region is CAWSGMGQRSYEQYF. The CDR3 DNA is TGTGCCTGGAGTGGTATGGGACAGCGCTCCTACGAGCAGTACTTC.

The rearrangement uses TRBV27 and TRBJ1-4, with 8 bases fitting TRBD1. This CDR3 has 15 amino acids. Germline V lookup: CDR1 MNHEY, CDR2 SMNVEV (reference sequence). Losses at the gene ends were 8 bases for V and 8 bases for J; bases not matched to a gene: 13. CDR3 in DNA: TGTGCCAGCTGCCGGACAGGGCGGGTCGAAGAAAAACTGTTTTTT. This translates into CASCRTGRVEEKLFF.

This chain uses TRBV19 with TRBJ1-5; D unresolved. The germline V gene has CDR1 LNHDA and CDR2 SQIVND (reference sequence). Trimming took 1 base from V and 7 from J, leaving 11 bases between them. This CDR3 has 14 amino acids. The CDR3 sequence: CASSIVELAQPQHF. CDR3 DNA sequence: TGTGCCAGTAGTATAGTCGAGTTGGCGCAGCCCCAGCATTTT. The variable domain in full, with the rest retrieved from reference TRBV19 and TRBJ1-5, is DGGITQSPKYLFRKEGQNVTLSCEQNLNHDAMYWYRQDPGQGLRLIYYSQIVNDFQKGDIAEGYSVSREKKESFPLTVTSAQKNPTAFYLCASSIVELAQPQHFGDGTRLSIL.

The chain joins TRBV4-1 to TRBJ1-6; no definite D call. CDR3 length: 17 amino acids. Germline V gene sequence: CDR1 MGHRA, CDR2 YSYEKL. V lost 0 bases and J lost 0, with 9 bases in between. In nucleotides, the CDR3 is TGCGCCAGCAGCCAAGATAAGTCGAGCTCCTATAATTCACCCCTCCACTTT. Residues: CASSQDKSSSYNSPLHF.

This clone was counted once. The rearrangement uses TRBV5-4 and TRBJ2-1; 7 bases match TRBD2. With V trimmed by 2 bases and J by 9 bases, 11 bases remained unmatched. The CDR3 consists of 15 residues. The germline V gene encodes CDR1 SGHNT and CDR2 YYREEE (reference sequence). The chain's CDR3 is CASSFGGELAIEQFF. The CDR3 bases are TGTGCCAGCAGCTTTGGGGGGGAGTTGGCAATTGAGCAGTTCTTC.

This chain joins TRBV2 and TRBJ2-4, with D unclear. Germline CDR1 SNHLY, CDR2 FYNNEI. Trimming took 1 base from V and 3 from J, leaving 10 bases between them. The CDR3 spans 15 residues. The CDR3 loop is CASSEDGGYKNIQYF. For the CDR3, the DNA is TGTGCCAGCAGTGAAGACGGTGGGTACAAAAACATTCAGTACTTC.